This T cell receptor (beta chain) was recovered during a study of T cells after yellow fever vaccination. Points from the study as a whole: The secondary response peaked faster, at day 5 versus 15, but was weaker. High-abundance clonotypes from the bulk population could contaminate FACS-sorted repertoires.

MiXCR, applied by TCRdb to the 5' RACE reads, yields one record per CDR3 protein. Among about 340,000 distinct CDR3 sequences listed, under 15% were seen once. The germline CDR1 and CDR2 sequences are MNHEY and SMNVEV (reference sequence). The CDR3 extends over 15 amino acids. Between the trimmed V and J ends, which lost 5 bases and 4 bases, there was a span of 12 bases. For this clonotype: The antigen is unknown.

The starting material was CD4+ T cells sorted from PBMCs, obtained 15 days after the yellow fever booster vaccination. The chain combines TRBV27 with TRBJ2-6; D gene ambiguous. This clonotype was obtained from a man between 18 and 29 years old who received the YFV17D yellow fever vaccine. In nucleotides, the CDR3 is TGTGCCAGCAGTAGTCCTCGCTGGGGGGCCAACGTCCTGACTTTC. Translation gives CASSSPRWGANVLTF.